The source of this T cell receptor (beta chain) is a study of early T cells in non-severe SARS-CoV-2 infection. Study-wide background: The study sequenced bulk RNA from unsorted whole blood, with chains unpaired.

Trimming took 2 bases from V and 7 from J; bases not matched to a gene: 6. The CDR3 contains 15 residues. Per the germline V gene, CDR1 is ENHRY and CDR2 is SYGVKD. This clonotype was counted a few times. Its antigen is not identified. Study conclusions and caveats: Reliance on VDJdb matching favored anti-spike CD8 responses; private and CD4 specificities were missed.

Researchers attached unique molecular identifiers to individual cDNA molecules. TCRdb redid the calling of the 5' RACE reads with MiXCR, one entry per CDR3 protein. Of around 40,000 distinct CDR3 sequences listed, under 13% were seen once; the top ten hold roughly 10%. Sequenced: whole blood. The chain couples TRBV10-3 to TRBJ1-4, with TRBD1 identical over 8 bases. The TCR comes from an adult who was a healthcare worker with PCR-confirmed SARS-CoV-2 infection or an uninfected control (not recorded which). CDR3 sequence reads: CAISETDREGEKLFF. CDR3 in DNA: TGTGCCATCAGTGAGACGGACAGGGAAGGTGAAAAACTGTTTTTT.